This section outlines one T cell receptor beta chain sequence together with its context. Authors' processing steps: By means of reference gene primer amplification, nucleated cell counts were estimated. The assay was immunoSEQ multiplex PCR, and TCRdb's table has in-frame clones only and misses some. V and J calls and clone size are given by that table; D and trimming were obtained from the DNA. The sample holds about 48,000 clones, approximately 90% seen once. This record comes from a study of blood T cell repertoires in COVID-19. Background on the study: The United States, Italy and Spain provided the acute and convalescent COVID-19 samples. Sources were T cells, B-cell-depleted T cells, or PBMCs; the material itself was cDNA or gDNA.

Germline lookup yields CDR1 LNHDA and CDR2 SQIVND (reference sequence). V lost 5 bases and J 5 bases, leaving 12 bases between the germline ends. CDR3 length: 13 amino acids. This rearrangement joins TRBV19 to TRBJ1-1; D is undetermined. The sequence derives from a man in his 70s with acute or convalescent COVID-19. The sequenced sample consisted of peripheral blood. The CDR3 spells CASSPDTSTEAFF. For the CDR3, the DNA is TGTGCCAGTAGTCCCGACACGTCGACTGAAGCTTTCTTT.